These 29 T cell receptor beta chains were sequenced from one sample in a study of follicular helper T cells after annual influenza vaccination. Regarding time point: 2015-2016 season, pre-vaccination. Only in-frame clones appear in the TCRdb table, and some are missing; sequencing was by immunoSEQ multiplex PCR. In the table there are 3,500 to 5,500 clones, 70% to 85% of which are singletons. Sequences were derived from CXCR5+ CD38- circulating T follicular helper cells from blood, sampled on the day of influenza vaccination. Indicated subset: circulating Tfh, non-naive CD4+CXCR5+PD-1+ (ICOS+CD38+ or ICOS-CD38-). All receptors come from an adult who received the influenza vaccine.

The V call is TRBV18, the J call TRBJ1-1, with 7 bases lining up with TRBD1. CDR1 is KGHSH and CDR2 is LQKENI in the germline V gene. The V and J ends lost 5 bases and 1 base, in that order; junction bases with no gene match: 7. The CDR3 spans 15 residues. CDR3 DNA sequence: TGTGCCAGCTCAATACAGGGGTGGGCGAACACTGAAGCTTTCTTT. Amino acids: CASSIQGWANTEAFF.

The genes are TRBV5-4 and TRBJ1-2, with 8 bases lining up with TRBD1. V trimming: 5 bases; J trimming: 2 bases; junction bases outside the gene matches: 5. The CDR3 runs 14 residues. Germline CDR1 SGHNT, CDR2 YYREEE (reference sequence). The CDR3 nucleotides read TGTGCCAGCAGAAGGGACAGGCTCAACTATGGCTACACCTTC. This gives the protein CASRRDRLNYGYTF.

V usage is TRBV19 and J usage is TRBJ1-2, with D tentatively TRBD1 (5 bases). Germline-derived CDR1 and CDR2 are LNHDA and SQIVND (reference sequence). Trimming removed 1 base at V and 6 bases at J, with 12 bases between. The CDR3 runs 14 residues. CDR3 amino acids: CASSIVGRDHGYTF. CDR3 DNA: TGTGCCAGTAGTATAGTCGGGAGGGACCATGGCTACACCTTC.

V is TRBV5-1 and J is TRBJ2-3; no clear D. With 0 bases removed from V and 2 bases from J, the gap between germline ends came to 7 bases. CDR3 size: 14 residues. The germline gives CDR1 SGHRS, CDR2 YFSETQ. CDR3: CASSLAGFTDTQYF. CDR3 DNA: TGCGCCAGCAGCTTGGCAGGCTTCACAGATACGCAGTATTTT. The whole variable domain, remainder taken from reference TRBV5-1 and TRBJ2-3, is KAGVTQTPRYLIKTRGQQVTLSCSPISGHRSVSWYQQTPGQGLQFLFEYFSETQRNKGNFPGRFSGRQFSNSRSEMNVSTLELGDSALYLCASSLAGFTDTQYFGPGTRLTVL.

The V gene is TRBV28, the J gene TRBJ1-4, with D perhaps matching TRBD1 (5 bases). V lost 4 bases, J lost 8 bases, and 14 bases lay in between. The CDR3 is made up of 14 amino acids. The germline V gene encodes CDR1 MDHEN and CDR2 SYDVKM. CDR3 protein: CASSSLGGDEKLFF. In DNA, the CDR3 is TGTGCCAGCAGTTCCCTAGGAGGGGACGAAAAACTGTTTTTT.

The genes are TRBV6-1 and TRBJ1-1; D unclear. The CDR3 covers 11 residues. V dropped 7 bases and J dropped 2 bases, with 5 bases sitting between them. Germline V gene lookup returns CDR1 MNHNS and CDR2 SASEGT. CDR3 DNA: TGTGCCAGCAAGCCCAACACTGAAGCTTTCTTT. This sequence encodes CASKPNTEAFF.

V is TRBV15 and J is TRBJ1-2; D may be TRBD1 (5 bases). Germline-derived CDR1 and CDR2 are LNHNV and YYDKDF (reference sequence). CDR3 length equals 16 residues. Trimming took 0 bases from V and 3 from J, leaving 14 bases between them. In DNA form, the CDR3 reads TGTGCCACCAGCAGAGATCGGGCCAGGGCATACTATGGCTACACCTTC. Protein: CATSRDRARAYYGYTF.

This clone has a single count. The CDR3 DNA follows: TGTGCCAGCAGCTTGGAGCCAAACTACGAGCAGTACTTC. Amino acid sequence: CASSLEPNYEQYF. The rearrangement links TRBV5-5 to TRBJ2-7; D call uncertain. Per the germline V gene, CDR1 is SGHKS and CDR2 is YYEKEE (reference sequence). V lost 0 bases and J lost 3, with 7 bases in between. This CDR3 has 13 residues.

The CDR3 nucleotides are TGTGCCAGCTCCTCCAAGGGACAGGGGGCTTACGAGCAGTACTTC. Translating gives CASSSKGQGAYEQYF. This chain connects TRBV18 to TRBJ2-7; 12 bases align to TRBD1. Germline V CDR1 and CDR2: KGHSH, LQKENI. This CDR3 region has 15 residues. The V gene end was trimmed by 6 bases and the J gene end by 4 bases; junction bases not matched to a gene: 7.

The V gene is TRBV5-5, the J gene TRBJ2-7, with 8 bases identical to TRBD1. After removal of 0 bases from V and 3 bases from J, the junction contained 5 bases not matched to a gene. The germline V gene has CDR1 SGHKS and CDR2 YYEKEE (reference sequence). The CDR3 is made up of 15 amino acids. This chain's CDR3 is CASSLVAGGFYEQYF. In DNA, the CDR3 is TGTGCCAGCAGCTTGGTGGCAGGGGGCTTCTACGAGCAGTACTTC.

This clone was observed a single time. The J gene is TRBJ2-3, the V gene TRBV4-3, with TRBD1 matching over 8 bases. Germline V CDR1 and CDR2: LGHNA, YSLEER. CDR3 length: 15 amino acids. With V trimmed by 4 bases and J by 3 bases, 6 bases remained unmatched. The CDR3 DNA is TGCGCCAGCAGCCCCCAGGGGGCTCGGACAGATACGCAGTATTTT. It is translated as CASSPQGARTDTQYF.

The J gene is TRBJ2-3, the V gene TRBV9; the match to TRBD2 covers 12 bases. V lost 4 bases, J lost 4 bases, and 10 bases stayed unmatched. The CDR3 runs to 17 residues. Germline CDR1 is SGDLS and CDR2 is YYNGEE. The CDR3 DNA reads as TGTGCCAGCAGCACCAGGACTAGCGGGGCCTCGGCAGATACGCAGTATTTT. This sequence encodes CASSTRTSGASADTQYF.

V is TRBV27 and J is TRBJ2-6; the D is unclear. CDR3 length equals 17 residues. In germline, CDR1 is MNHEY, CDR2 SMNVEV (reference sequence). The V end lost 8 bases, the J end lost 0 bases, and 17 bases lay between the germline ends. The CDR3 DNA reads TGTGCCAGCGGGGATAGACCAGTCCTCTCTGGGGCCAACGTCCTGACTTTC. It codes for CASGDRPVLSGANVLTF.

The rearrangement joins TRBV18 to TRBJ1-1, with TRBD1 matching 10 bases. The CDR3 contains 16 residues. V lost 5 bases, J lost 4 bases, and 10 bases stayed unmatched. CDR1 is KGHSH, CDR2 LQKENI, per germline. CDR3 sequence: CASSEGQGTGGTEAFF. The DNA for the CDR3 is TGTGCCAGCTCAGAGGGACAGGGGACGGGGGGCACTGAAGCTTTCTTT. The full variable domain, with the rest looked up from reference TRBV18 and TRBJ1-1, is NAGVMQNPRHLVRRRGQEARLRCSPMKGHSHVYWYRQLPEEGLKFMVYLQKENIIDESGMPKERFSAEFPKEGPSILRIQQVVRGDSAAYFCASSEGQGTGGTEAFFGQGTRLTVV.

The DNA of the CDR3 is TGCGCCAGCAGCCAAGAAGGCAGGACGGGGTACATTCAGTACTTC. Translating it yields CASSQEGRTGYIQYF. The chain uses TRBV4-3 and TRBJ2-4; D perhaps matches TRBD2 (5 bases). The CDR3 loop spans 15 amino acids. The V end lost 0 bases, the J end lost 8 bases, and 14 bases lay between the germline ends. Germline V gene sequence: CDR1 LGHNA, CDR2 YSLEER.

DNA for the CDR3: TGCGCCAGCAGCCAAGAGTCAGGTTCCGAAGCTTTCTTT. Amino acid sequence: CASSQESGSEAFF. V usage is TRBV4-3 and J usage is TRBJ1-1; D is undetermined. Germline V gene sequence: CDR1 LGHNA, CDR2 YSLEER. There are 13 residues in the CDR3. With 0 bases removed from V and 8 bases from J, the gap between germline ends came to 10 bases.

This sequence joins TRBV19 and TRBJ2-5; D unclear. Germline V gene lookup returns CDR1 LNHDA and CDR2 SQIVND (reference sequence). The V end was cut by 3 bases, the J end by 3 bases, with 2 bases between. The CDR3 spans 11 residues. The CDR3 coding sequence is TGTGCCAGTAGTATTGAAGAGACCCAGTACTTC. This gives the protein CASSIEETQYF.

This rearrangement joins TRBV7-4 to TRBJ2-5; 7 bases are a match to TRBD1. J gave up 5 bases and V 2 bases, and 17 bases lay outside the gene matches. Germline values: CDR1 SGHVT, CDR2 SQSDAQ. The CDR3 sequence is 18 residues long. CDR3 sequence (DNA): TGTGCCAGCAGCTTAAGGTGGGACAGTGTATATAATCCGGAGACCCAGTACTTC. This sequence encodes CASSLRWDSVYNPETQYF.

CDR3 region: CASSPIGGGGYTF. DNA of the CDR3: TGTGCCAGCAGTCCAATCGGGGGGGGTGGCTACACCTTC. V and J are TRBV6-5 and TRBJ1-2; tentatively, D is TRBD1 (5 bases). Germline V gene data show CDR1 as MNHEY and CDR2 as SVGAGI. The CDR3 loop spans 13 amino acids. V shed 5 bases and J shed 7 bases, with 14 bases lying between them.

V gene TRBV7-2 combines with J gene TRBJ2-3, with D perhaps TRBD2 (7 bases). V gave up 0 bases and J gave up 6 bases, with 13 bases separating them. The CDR3 runs to 15 residues. Germline loops: CDR1 SGHTA, CDR2 FQGNSA. DNA of the CDR3: TGTGCCAGCAGCTTAGCGGGGGGGGGCCTGGATACGCAGTATTTT. It specifies CASSLAGGGLDTQYF.

The J gene is TRBJ2-1, the V gene TRBV7-2; 9 bases are a match to TRBD2. The CDR3 has 16 amino acids. Germline V gene data show CDR1 as SGHTA and CDR2 as FQGNSA. Unmatched junction bases numbered 9, after V lost 4 bases and J lost 5 bases. The CDR3, as DNA: TGTGCCAGCAGCTCTAGGACTAGCGCGATCCACAATGAGCAGTTCTTC. This codes for CASSSRTSAIHNEQFF. Full variable domain (outside the CDR3, taken from reference TRBV7-2 and TRBJ2-1): GAGVSQSPSNKVTEKGKDVELRCDPISGHTALYWYRQSLGQGLEFLIYFQGNSAPDKSGLPSDRFSAERTGGSVSTLTIQRTQQEDSAVYLCASSSRTSAIHNEQFFGPGTRLTVL.

The genes are TRBV6-5 and TRBJ2-7, with TRBD1 as a possible D gene (5 bases). The CDR3 loop spans 16 amino acids. Trimming shortened V by 0 bases and J by 5 bases, and 17 bases separated the two germline ends. Germline assignment: CDR1 MNHEY and CDR2 SVGAGI. CDR3 loop: CASSYSGKSGIDEQYF. DNA for the CDR3: TGTGCCAGCAGTTACTCGGGAAAATCAGGGATCGACGAGCAGTACTTC.

The chain is built from TRBV6-5 and TRBJ1-1, with D possibly matching TRBD1 (6 bases). This CDR3 is 15 amino acids long. V was cut by 6 bases and J by 0 bases, with 14 bases left in between. Germline lookup yields CDR1 MNHEY and CDR2 SVGAGI. The CDR3 is CASSSGQTMNTEAFF. CDR3 DNA: TGTGCCAGCAGCTCAGGACAGACGATGAACACTGAAGCTTTCTTT.

V gene TRBV12-5 combines with J gene TRBJ2-1; TRBD1 matches 7 bases. Trimming cost V 6 bases and J 13 bases; bases outside gene matches: 6. The CDR3 is 11 residues long. Germline CDR1 reads LGHNT; CDR2 reads FRNRAP. DNA for the CDR3: TGTGCTAGTGGCCAGACAGGGATTCAGTTCTTC. Protein product: CASGQTGIQFF.

The V and J genes are TRBV7-9 and TRBJ1-1; D call uncertain. Germline-derived CDR1 and CDR2 are SEHNR and FQNEAQ (reference sequence). This CDR3 has 14 amino acids. Trimming took off 1 base at V and 0 bases at J, with 6 bases between the two ends. The CDR3 region has the DNA TGTGCCAGCAGCTTAGGATCCATGAACACTGAAGCTTTCTTT. This encodes CASSLGSMNTEAFF. Together with reference TRBV7-9 and TRBJ1-1, the CDR3 gives the full variable domain: DTGVSQNPRHKITKRGQNVTFRCDPISEHNRLYWYRQTLGQGPEFLTYFQNEAQLEKSRLLSDRFSAERPKGSFSTLEIQRTEQGDSAMYLCASSLGSMNTEAFFGQGTRLTVV.

The genes are TRBV23-1 and TRBJ1-5; no reliable D call. TRBV23-1 is recorded as an ORF, its role being uncertain. V shed 2 bases and J shed 2 bases, with 13 bases lying between them. CDR3 length: 16 residues. The CDR3 is CASSQPRGYGNQPQHF. The CDR3 DNA follows: TGCGCCAGCAGTCAACCCCGAGGCTATGGCAATCAGCCCCAGCATTTT.

The chain carries TRBV2 and TRBJ2-5; 7 nucleotides align to TRBD2. V shed 7 bases, J shed 2 bases, and the junction held 13 bases outside the gene matches. From germline, CDR1 is SNHLY and CDR2 FYNNEI. The CDR3 sequence is 16 residues long. Written as DNA, the CDR3 is TGTGCCAGCATTAGAGCGGGGATAACGAGACAAGAGACCCAGTACTTC. Protein sequence: CASIRAGITRQETQYF.

The genes are TRBV5-1 and TRBJ2-7; tentatively, D is TRBD1 or TRBD2 (7 bases each). The CDR3 has 14 amino acids. V shed 4 bases and J shed 4 bases, with 15 bases lying between them. Germline CDR1 SGHRS, CDR2 YFSETQ. This CDR3 is CASSPGRGLYEQYF. CDR3 coding DNA: TGCGCCAGCAGCCCGGGGAGGGGGCTATACGAGCAGTACTTC.

This clone was seen a few times. CDR3 region: CASSFGGAYEQYF. The CDR3 DNA reads TGTGCCAGCAGTTTTGGGGGAGCCTACGAGCAGTACTTC. This chain connects TRBV6-5 to TRBJ2-7; D assignment may be TRBD1 or TRBD2 (5 bases each). The CDR3 totals 13 residues. The V and J ends lost 4 bases and 2 bases respectively, with 9 bases between them. Germline CDR1 reads MNHEY; CDR2 reads SVGAGI.